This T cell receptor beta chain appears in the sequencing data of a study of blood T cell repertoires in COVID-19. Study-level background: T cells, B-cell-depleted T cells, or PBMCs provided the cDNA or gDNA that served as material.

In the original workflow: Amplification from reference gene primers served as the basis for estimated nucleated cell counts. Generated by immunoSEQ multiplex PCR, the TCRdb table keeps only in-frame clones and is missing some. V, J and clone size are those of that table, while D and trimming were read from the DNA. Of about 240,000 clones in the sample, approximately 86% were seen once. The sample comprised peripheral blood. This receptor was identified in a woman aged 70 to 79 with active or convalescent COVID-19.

The CDR3 DNA reads as TGTGCCAGCACGTCCCAGGATGCAGGAAACACCATATATTTT. Amino acid sequence: CASTSQDAGNTIYF. V gene TRBV9 combines with J gene TRBJ1-3; unclear D gene. The germline V gene has CDR1 SGDLS and CDR2 YYNGEE. There are 14 residues in the CDR3. Trimming took 6 bases from V and 4 from J, leaving 14 bases between them.